Ten or more counts support the clone carrying this TCR beta chain. This sample's time point: patch test 1, 2 weeks after DPC sensitization. Indicated treatment: therapeutic diphenylcyclopropenone sensitization with weekly scalp DPC. TCRdb reprocessed the RACE reads via MiXCR and lists one record per CDR3 protein. The sample comprises some 110,000 distinct CDR3 sequences, 9.5% to 13% of which are singletons, and more than 1.3% rests with the top ten. These data are taken from a study of human T cells and chemical hapten exposure. Germline-derived CDR1 and CDR2 are SGHTA and FQGNSA. Trimming shortened V by 2 bases and J by 1 base, and 11 bases separated the two germline ends. The CDR3 contains 15 residues.

Sample: whole blood, taken in connection with sensitization to the hapten diphenylcyclopropenone (DPC). The rearrangement uses TRBV7-2 and TRBJ2-5, with D tentatively TRBD1 (5 bases). The sequence derives from a woman aged 45 to 65 with alopecia areata. Some clones in this sample may be carry-over from other donors' samples. CDR3 DNA sequence: TGTGCCAGCAGCTTATGGGGCGCTGGCCAAGAGACCCAGTACTTC. Its protein is CASSLWGAGQETQYF.